This T cell receptor (beta chain) originates from a study of glioma-infiltrating T cells after dendritic cell vaccination. This table comes from immunoSEQ multiplex PCR, and its TCRdb copy is limited to in-frame clones, with some not included. The table lists 71,000 or so clones, 81% of them singletons. This sequence originates from a human donor with glioblastoma. The starting material was blood, obtained before dendritic cell vaccination.

The CDR3 is CASSERAGEMSEAFF. As DNA, the CDR3 is TGTGCCAGCAGTGAACGGGCAGGGGAAATGTCTGAAGCTTTCTTT. The genes are TRBV2 and TRBJ1-1, with TRBD1 as a possible D gene (6 bases). Trimming took off 2 bases at V and 6 bases at J, with 16 bases between the two ends. CDR1 and CDR2 from the germline V gene are SNHLY and FYNNEI. This CDR3 spans 15 amino acids.